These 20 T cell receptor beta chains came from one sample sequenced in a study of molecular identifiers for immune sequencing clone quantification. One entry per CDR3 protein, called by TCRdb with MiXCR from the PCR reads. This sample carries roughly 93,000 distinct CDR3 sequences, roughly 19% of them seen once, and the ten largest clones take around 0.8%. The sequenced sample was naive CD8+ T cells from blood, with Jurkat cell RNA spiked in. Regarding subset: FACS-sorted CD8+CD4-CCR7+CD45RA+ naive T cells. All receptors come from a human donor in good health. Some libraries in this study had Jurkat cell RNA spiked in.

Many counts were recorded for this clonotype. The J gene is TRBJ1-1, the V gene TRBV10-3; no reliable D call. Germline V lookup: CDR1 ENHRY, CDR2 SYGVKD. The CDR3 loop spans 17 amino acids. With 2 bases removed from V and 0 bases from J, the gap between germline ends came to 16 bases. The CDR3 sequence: CAISELALVKMNTEAFF. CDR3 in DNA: TGTGCCATCAGTGAGCTTGCTTTGGTTAAAATGAACACTGAAGCTTTCTTT.

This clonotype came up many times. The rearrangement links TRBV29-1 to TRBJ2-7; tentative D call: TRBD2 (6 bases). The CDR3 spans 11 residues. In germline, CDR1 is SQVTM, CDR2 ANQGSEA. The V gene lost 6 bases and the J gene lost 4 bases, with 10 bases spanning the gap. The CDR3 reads CSVDGGYEQYF. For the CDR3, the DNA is TGCAGCGTAGACGGGGGTTACGAGCAGTACTTC.

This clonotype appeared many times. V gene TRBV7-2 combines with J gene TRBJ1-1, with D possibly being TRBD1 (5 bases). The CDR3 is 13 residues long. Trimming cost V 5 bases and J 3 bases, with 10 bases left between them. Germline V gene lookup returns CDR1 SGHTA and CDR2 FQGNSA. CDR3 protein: CASSPGPYTEAFF. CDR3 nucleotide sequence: TGTGCCAGCAGCCCAGGGCCGTACACTGAAGCTTTCTTT.

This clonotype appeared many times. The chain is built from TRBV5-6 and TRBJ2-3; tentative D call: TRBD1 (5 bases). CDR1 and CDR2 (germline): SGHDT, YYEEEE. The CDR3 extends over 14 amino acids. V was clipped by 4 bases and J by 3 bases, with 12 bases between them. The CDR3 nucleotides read TGTGCCAGCAGCCTTGGGCCAGGGACAGATACGCAGTATTTT. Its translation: CASSLGPGTDTQYF.

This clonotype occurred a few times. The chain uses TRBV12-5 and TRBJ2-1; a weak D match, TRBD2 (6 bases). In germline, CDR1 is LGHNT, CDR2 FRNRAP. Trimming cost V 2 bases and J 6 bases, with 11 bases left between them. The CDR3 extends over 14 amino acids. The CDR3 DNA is TGTGCTAGTGGTTTGCCCTTGGGACTCAATGAGCAGTTCTTC. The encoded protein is CASGLPLGLNEQFF.

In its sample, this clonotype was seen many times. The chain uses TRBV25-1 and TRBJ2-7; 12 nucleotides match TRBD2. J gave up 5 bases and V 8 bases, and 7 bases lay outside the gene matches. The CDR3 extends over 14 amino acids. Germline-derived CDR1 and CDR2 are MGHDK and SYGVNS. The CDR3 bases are TGTGCCAGCGGGCTAGCGGGGGGGTTCCACGAGCAGTACTTC. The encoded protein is CASGLAGGFHEQYF.

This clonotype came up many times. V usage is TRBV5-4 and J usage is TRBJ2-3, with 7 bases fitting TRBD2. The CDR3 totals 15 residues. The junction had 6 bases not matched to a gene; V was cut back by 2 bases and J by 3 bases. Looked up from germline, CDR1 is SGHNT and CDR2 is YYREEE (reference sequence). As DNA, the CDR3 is TGTGCCAGCAGCTTAAAAGGGGAGGGTACAGATACGCAGTATTTT. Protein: CASSLKGEGTDTQYF.

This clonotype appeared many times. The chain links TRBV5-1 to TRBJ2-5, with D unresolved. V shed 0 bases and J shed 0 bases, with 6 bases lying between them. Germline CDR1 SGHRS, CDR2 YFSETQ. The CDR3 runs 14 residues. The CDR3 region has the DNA TGCGCCAGCAGCTTGGCGAACAACCAAGAGACCCAGTACTTC. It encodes CASSLANNQETQYF.

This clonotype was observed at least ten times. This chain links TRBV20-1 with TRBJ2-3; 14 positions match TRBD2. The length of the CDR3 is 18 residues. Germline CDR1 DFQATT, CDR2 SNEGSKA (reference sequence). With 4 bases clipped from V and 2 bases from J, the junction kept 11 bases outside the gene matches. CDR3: CSAMGLAGASPHTDTQYF. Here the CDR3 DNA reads TGCAGTGCTATGGGACTAGCGGGAGCAAGCCCCCACACAGATACGCAGTATTTT.

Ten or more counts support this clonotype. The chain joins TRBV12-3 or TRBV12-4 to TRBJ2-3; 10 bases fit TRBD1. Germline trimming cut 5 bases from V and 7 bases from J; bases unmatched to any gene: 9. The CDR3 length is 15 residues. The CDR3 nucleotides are TGTGCCAGCAGTACTCCGGGACAGGGGTTATATACGCAGTATTTT. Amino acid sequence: CASSTPGQGLYTQYF.

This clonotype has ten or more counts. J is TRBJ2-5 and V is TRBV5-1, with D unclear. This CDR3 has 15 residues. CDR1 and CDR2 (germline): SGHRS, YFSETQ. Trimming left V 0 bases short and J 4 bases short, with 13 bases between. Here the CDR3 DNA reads TGCGCCAGCAGCTTGGGGACGGTTGGGCGAGAGACCCAGTACTTC. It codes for CASSLGTVGRETQYF.

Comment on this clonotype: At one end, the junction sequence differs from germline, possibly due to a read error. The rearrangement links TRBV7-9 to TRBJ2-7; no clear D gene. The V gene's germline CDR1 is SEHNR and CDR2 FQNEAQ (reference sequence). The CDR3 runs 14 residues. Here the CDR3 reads CACSPRYRAYEQYF. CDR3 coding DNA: TGTGCCTGCAGCCCTAGGTACAGAGCCTACGAGCAGTACTTC.

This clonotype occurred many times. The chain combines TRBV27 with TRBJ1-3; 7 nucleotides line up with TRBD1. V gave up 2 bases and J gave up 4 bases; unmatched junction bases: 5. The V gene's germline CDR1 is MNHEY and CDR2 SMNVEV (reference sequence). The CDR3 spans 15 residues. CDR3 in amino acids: CASSLKGARGNTIYF. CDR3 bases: TGTGCCAGCAGTTTAAAGGGGGCGCGAGGAAACACCATATATTTT.

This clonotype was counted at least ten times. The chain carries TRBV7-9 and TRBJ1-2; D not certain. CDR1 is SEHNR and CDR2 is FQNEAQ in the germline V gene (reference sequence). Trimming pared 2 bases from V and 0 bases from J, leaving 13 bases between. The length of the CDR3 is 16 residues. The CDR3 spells CASSLRFGETNYGYTF. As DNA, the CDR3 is TGTGCCAGCAGCTTACGGTTTGGAGAGACTAACTATGGCTACACCTTC.

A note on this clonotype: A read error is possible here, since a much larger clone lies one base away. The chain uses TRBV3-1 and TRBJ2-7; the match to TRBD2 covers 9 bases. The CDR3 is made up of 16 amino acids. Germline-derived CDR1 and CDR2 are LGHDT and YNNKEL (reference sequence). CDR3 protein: CASSPLIAGADYEQCF. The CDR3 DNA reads TGTGCCAGCAGCCCGCTAATAGCGGGGGCGGACTACGAGCAGTGCTTC.

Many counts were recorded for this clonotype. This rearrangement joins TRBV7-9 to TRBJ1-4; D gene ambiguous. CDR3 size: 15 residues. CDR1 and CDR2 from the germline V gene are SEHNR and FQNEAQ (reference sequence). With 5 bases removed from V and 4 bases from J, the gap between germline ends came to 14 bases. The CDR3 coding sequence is TGTGCCAGCAGCCTAGGGCCAGCTAGTAATGAAAAACTGTTTTTT. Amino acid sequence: CASSLGPASNEKLFF.

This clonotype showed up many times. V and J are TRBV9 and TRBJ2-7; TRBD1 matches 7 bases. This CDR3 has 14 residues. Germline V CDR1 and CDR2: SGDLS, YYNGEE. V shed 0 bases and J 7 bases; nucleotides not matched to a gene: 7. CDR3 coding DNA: TGTGCCAGCAGCGTAGAAGACAGGGTGGAGGAGCAGTACTTC. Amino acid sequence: CASSVEDRVEEQYF.

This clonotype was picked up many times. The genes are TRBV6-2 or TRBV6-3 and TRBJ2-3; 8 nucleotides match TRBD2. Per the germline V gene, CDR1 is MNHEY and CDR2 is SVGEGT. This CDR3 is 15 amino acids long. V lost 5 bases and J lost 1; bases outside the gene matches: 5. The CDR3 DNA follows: TGTGCCAGCAGTGGGACTAGTATTCGCACAGATACGCAGTATTTT. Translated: CASSGTSIRTDTQYF.

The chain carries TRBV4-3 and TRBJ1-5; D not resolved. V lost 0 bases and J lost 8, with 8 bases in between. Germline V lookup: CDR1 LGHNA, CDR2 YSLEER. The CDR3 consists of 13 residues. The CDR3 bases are TGCGCCAGCAGCCAAGATCTGTCAGAGCCCCAGCATTTT. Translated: CASSQDLSEPQHF.

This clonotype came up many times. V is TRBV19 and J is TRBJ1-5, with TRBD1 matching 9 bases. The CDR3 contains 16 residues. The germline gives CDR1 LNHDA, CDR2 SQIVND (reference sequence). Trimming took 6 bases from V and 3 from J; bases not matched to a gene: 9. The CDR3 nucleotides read TGTGCCAGTAGCCCCCTTTGGGACAGGGACAATCAGCCCCAGCATTTT. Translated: CASSPLWDRDNQPQHF.